This T cell receptor beta chain was sequenced for a study of blood T cell repertoires in COVID-19. About the study: Sources were T cells, B-cell-depleted T cells, or PBMCs; the material itself was cDNA or gDNA.

The CDR3 is made up of 19 amino acids. V gave up 1 base and J gave up 4 bases, with 26 bases separating them. CDR1 is LGHDT and CDR2 is YNNKEL in the germline V gene (reference sequence). TCRdb's table, derived via immunoSEQ multiplex PCR, lists solely in-frame clones and lacks some. The table includes 110,000 or so clones, about 78% detected once. The sequence came from a human donor in a cohort sampled during active or convalescent COVID-19. Sample: peripheral blood. The chain carries TRBV3-1 (or the pseudogene TRBV3-2) and TRBJ2-7, with a tentative D call TRBD2 (6 bases). CDR3 nucleotides: TGTGCCAGCAGCCAAGGGGAACGAGCCCCAGGGAGGCTTAGGTACGAGCAGTACTTC. The encoded protein is CASSQGERAPGRLRYEQYF.